The entry that follows covers one TCR beta chain sequence. Its antigen is still unknown. Sequencing was performed with immunoSEQ multiplex PCR; in TCRdb, only in-frame clones are kept and a portion is missing. The sample yields 24,000 or so clones, approximately 84% seen once. The sample is drawn from a study of T cells in narcolepsy. Findings and caveats of the study: Blood of same and different patients, but not healthy controls, reportedly held recurring autoreactive clonotypes. Same-patient CSF and blood CD4+ T cell clonotypes included HCRT-specific and TRIB2-specific autoreactive ones.

Material: CD45RA- memory CD4+ T cells from PBMCs. This sequence originates from a human donor with narcolepsy.

CDR3 sequence: CATGSSFTGELFF. The CDR3 region has the DNA TGTGCTACGGGATCGTCATTCACCGGGGAGCTGTTTTTT. The rearrangement links TRBV12-5 to TRBJ2-2, with a tentative D call TRBD2 (5 bases). Germline V gene data show CDR1 as LGHNT and CDR2 as FRNRAP. This CDR3 region has 13 residues. The V gene lost 10 bases and the J gene lost 4 bases, with 13 bases spanning the gap.